A selection of T cell receptor beta chains follows, all from one sample in a study of blood T cell repertoires in COVID-19. The data were produced by immunoSEQ multiplex PCR, yet TCRdb's version contains in-frame clones alone and is incomplete. The sample contains just over 90,000 clones, 75% to 90% of which appear only once. Sequencing input: peripheral blood. These receptors came from an elderly woman with acute or convalescent COVID-19. Each CDR3 is given with its conserved first and last residue. Fields, in order: V gene, J gene, clone size, D gene, CDR3 protein, CDR3 DNA. A D gene is named only where the DNA matches it firmly. Not every row has a clone size; where given, it reads once, few, many or a size class.

v_gene: TRBV7-6; j_gene: TRBJ2-1; abundance: once; d_gene: TRBD2; CDR3aa: CASSLRHAGGAYNEQFF; CDR3nt: TGTGCCAGCAGCTTAAGGCATGCCGGGGGGGCTTACAATGAGCAGTTCTTC
v_gene: TRBV3-1/TRBV3-2; j_gene: TRBJ1-6; abundance: NA; d_gene: NA; CDR3aa: CASSQALRRGGTYNSPLHF; CDR3nt: TGTGCCAGCAGCCAAGCCCTACGCCGAGGAGGGACCTATAATTCACCCCTCCACTTT
v_gene: TRBV11-2; j_gene: TRBJ1-6; abundance: NA; d_gene: NA; CDR3aa: CASSLVAGGFYNSPLHF; CDR3nt: TGTGCCAGCAGCTTAGTAGCGGGGGGTTTCTATAATTCACCCCTCCACTTT
v_gene: TRBV24-1; j_gene: TRBJ1-2; abundance: NA; d_gene: NA; CDR3aa: CATSPGIGYTF; CDR3nt: TGTGCCACCAGTCCAGGGATTGGCTACACCTTC
v_gene: TRBV5-1; j_gene: TRBJ1-1; abundance: NA; d_gene: NA; CDR3aa: CASSLQGTEAFF; CDR3nt: TGCGCCAGCAGCTTGCAGGGAACTGAAGCTTTCTTT
v_gene: TRBV7-6; j_gene: TRBJ2-4; abundance: NA; d_gene: NA; CDR3aa: CASSQSSSRGGNIQYF; CDR3nt: TGTGCCAGCAGCCAGTCCTCAAGTAGAGGGGGAAACATTCAGTACTTC
v_gene: TRBV7-9; j_gene: TRBJ2-2; abundance: few; d_gene: NA; CDR3aa: CASSPNRVHTGELFF; CDR3nt: TGTGCCAGCAGCCCCAACAGGGTTCACACCGGGGAGCTGTTTTTT
v_gene: TRBV9; j_gene: TRBJ2-7; abundance: NA; d_gene: TRBD1; CDR3aa: CASSPGQGPYYEQYF; CDR3nt: TGTGCCAGCAGCCCCGGACAGGGGCCTTACTACGAGCAGTACTTC
v_gene: TRBV27; j_gene: TRBJ2-7; abundance: NA; d_gene: TRBD1; CDR3aa: CASSTRAGGWYEQYF; CDR3nt: TGTGCCAGCAGTACCCGAGCAGGGGGCTGGTACGAGCAGTACTTC
v_gene: TRBV29-1; j_gene: TRBJ1-5; abundance: NA; d_gene: TRBD1; CDR3aa: CSATGGSNQPQHF; CDR3nt: TGCAGCGCCACAGGGGGTAGTAATCAGCCCCAGCATTTT
v_gene: TRBV6-6; j_gene: TRBJ1-2; abundance: NA; d_gene: NA; CDR3aa: CASSTGYGGYTF; CDR3nt: TGTGCCAGCAGTACAGGGTATGGTGGCTACACCTTC
v_gene: TRBV7-2; j_gene: TRBJ2-3; abundance: NA; d_gene: TRBD2; CDR3aa: CASSLQPSGGGTDTQYF; CDR3nt: TGTGCCAGCAGCTTACAGCCTAGCGGGGGGGGCACAGATACGCAGTATTTT
v_gene: TRBV5-1; j_gene: TRBJ2-7; abundance: once; d_gene: TRBD2; CDR3aa: CASSLSFQAGGSSYEQYF; CDR3nt: TGCGCCAGCAGCTTGTCTTTCCAGGCGGGGGGCAGCTCCTACGAGCAGTACTTC
v_gene: TRBV2; j_gene: TRBJ1-2; abundance: once; d_gene: TRBD1; CDR3aa: CASSEARGTGGGYTF; CDR3nt: TGTGCCAGCAGTGAAGCGCGTGGGACAGGGGGTGGCTACACCTTC
v_gene: TRBV28; j_gene: TRBJ2-2; abundance: NA; d_gene: TRBD1; CDR3aa: CASSLLGTANTGELFF; CDR3nt: TGTGCCAGCAGTTTACTTGGGACAGCGAACACCGGGGAGCTGTTTTTT
v_gene: TRBV6-5; j_gene: TRBJ1-3; abundance: NA; d_gene: NA; CDR3aa: CASSYFLDSSGNTIYF; CDR3nt: TGTGCCAGCAGTTACTTCTTGGACAGCTCTGGAAACACCATATATTTT
v_gene: TRBV7-8; j_gene: TRBJ2-2; abundance: NA; d_gene: TRBD2; CDR3aa: CASSLEVTSGTTGEPFF; CDR3nt: TGTGCCAGCAGCTTAGAAGTAACTAGCGGGACCACCGGGGAGCCGTTTTTT
v_gene: TRBV6-5; j_gene: TRBJ1-1; abundance: NA; d_gene: NA; CDR3aa: CASREGTEAFF; CDR3nt: TGTGCCAGCCGGGAGGGCACTGAAGCTTTCTTT
v_gene: TRBV7-9; j_gene: TRBJ2-1; abundance: NA; d_gene: TRBD2; CDR3aa: CASSRSGGAYNEQFF; CDR3nt: TGTGCCAGCAGCCGTAGCGGGGGGGCGTACAATGAGCAGTTCTTC
v_gene: TRBV3-1/TRBV3-2; j_gene: TRBJ2-5; abundance: medium-sized; d_gene: TRBD2; CDR3aa: CASSQEPSGGAGVETQYF; CDR3nt: TGTGCCAGCAGCCAAGAGCCTAGCGGGGGAGCAGGAGTAGAGACCCAGTACTTC
v_gene: TRBV5-1; j_gene: TRBJ1-6; abundance: NA; d_gene: NA; CDR3aa: CASRPTATYNSPLHF; CDR3nt: TGCGCCAGCAGGCCGACAGCCACTTATAATTCACCCCTCCACTTT
v_gene: TRBV11-3; j_gene: TRBJ1-1; abundance: NA; d_gene: TRBD1; CDR3aa: CASSRAYRGLGNTEAFF; CDR3nt: TGTGCCAGCAGCCGGGCTTACAGGGGGCTAGGGAACACTGAAGCTTTCTTT
v_gene: TRBV6-6; j_gene: TRBJ1-6; abundance: NA; d_gene: NA; CDR3aa: CASRNGQTYNSPLHF; CDR3nt: TGTGCCAGCAGAAACGGACAGACCTATAATTCACCCCTCCACTTT
v_gene: TRBV5-6; j_gene: TRBJ2-7; abundance: NA; d_gene: TRBD1; CDR3aa: CASSSGQGQYEQYF; CDR3nt: TGTGCCAGCAGCTCGGGACAGGGGCAATACGAGCAGTACTTC
v_gene: TRBV6-1; j_gene: TRBJ1-1; abundance: few; d_gene: NA; CDR3aa: CASSEVRGDTEAFF; CDR3nt: TGTGCCAGCAGTGAAGTGCGGGGGGACACTGAAGCTTTCTTT
v_gene: TRBV6-5; j_gene: TRBJ1-2; abundance: NA; d_gene: NA; CDR3aa: CASSTGNYGYTF; CDR3nt: TGTGCCAGCAGTACAGGGAACTATGGCTACACCTTC
v_gene: TRBV4-1; j_gene: TRBJ1-1; abundance: few; d_gene: TRBD1; CDR3aa: CASRPGQGKVRDTEAFF; CDR3nt: TGCGCCAGCAGGCCGGGACAGGGTAAGGTGAGGGACACTGAAGCTTTCTTT
v_gene: TRBV9; j_gene: TRBJ2-1; abundance: NA; d_gene: NA; CDR3aa: CASSPWGREQFF; CDR3nt: TGTGCCAGCAGCCCCTGGGGGAGGGAGCAGTTCTTC
v_gene: TRBV7-2; j_gene: TRBJ1-3; abundance: few; d_gene: TRBD1; CDR3aa: CASSFRTGTGNTIYF; CDR3nt: TGTGCCAGCAGCTTCCGGACAGGGACTGGAAACACCATATATTTT
v_gene: TRBV7-9; j_gene: TRBJ1-3; abundance: NA; d_gene: NA; CDR3aa: CASSVRTGSSGNTIYF; CDR3nt: TGTGCCAGCAGCGTCCGAACAGGGAGCTCTGGAAACACCATATATTTT
v_gene: TRBV30; j_gene: TRBJ1-2; abundance: NA; d_gene: TRBD1; CDR3aa: CACDRGYGYTF; CDR3nt: TGTGCCTGCGACAGGGGCTATGGCTACACCTTC
v_gene: TRBV11-2; j_gene: TRBJ2-7; abundance: NA; d_gene: NA; CDR3aa: CASSLVLSSYEQYF; CDR3nt: TGTGCCAGCAGCTTAGTTCTGAGCTCCTACGAGCAGTACTTC